Listed below are T cell receptor beta chains from one sample, sequenced in a study of blood T cell repertoires in COVID-19. The protocol was immunoSEQ multiplex PCR, while the TCRdb copy is restricted to in-frame clones and leaves out a portion. The sample has 150,000 to 180,000 clones; roughly 80% are singletons. The sample was peripheral blood. These receptors originate from a woman in her fifties or sixties with acute or convalescent COVID-19. Each CDR3 is given with its conserved first and last residue. A D gene is named only where the DNA matches it firmly. Clone size is stated in some rows and not others, as once, few, many or a class when expanded.

D gene,V gene,clone size,J gene,CDR3 protein,CDR3 DNA
TRBD2,TRBV7-8,-,TRBJ2-2,CASSPSGLAGGTNTGELFF,TGTGCCAGCAGCCCTTCGGGACTAGCGGGGGGGACGAACACCGGGGAGCTGTTTTTT
TRBD1,TRBV18,few,TRBJ1-1,CASSPYRGNTEAFF,TGTGCCAGCTCACCTTACAGGGGCAACACTGAAGCTTTCTTT
TRBD1,TRBV27,-,TRBJ1-2,CASSPGGLTGGGYTF,TGTGCCAGCAGTCCAGGGGGACTCACCGGAGGGGGCTACACCTTC
TRBD1,TRBV9,once,TRBJ1-6,CASSEKTGVGPLHF,TGTGCCAGCAGCGAAAAAACAGGGGTAGGCCCCCTCCACTTT
TRBD2,TRBV4-2,-,TRBJ2-1,CASSQAPSGGHGNEQFF,TGTGCCAGCAGCCAAGCCCCTAGCGGGGGTCATGGCAATGAGCAGTTCTTC
-,TRBV5-1,-,TRBJ2-3,CASSWGGPRTDTQYF,TGCGCCAGCAGCTGGGGGGGGCCCCGCACAGATACGCAGTATTTT
-,TRBV30,-,TRBJ1-2,CASTGPDANYGYTF,TGTGCCTCCACAGGGCCTGACGCTAACTATGGCTACACCTTC
-,TRBV11-2,-,TRBJ2-6,CASSVRTAYSGANVLTF,TGTGCCAGCAGCGTTAGGACAGCTTACTCTGGGGCCAACGTCCTGACTTTC
TRBD1,TRBV12-3/TRBV12-4,-,TRBJ2-3,CASSLRGQDTQYF,TGTGCCAGCAGTTTAAGGGGGCAGGATACGCAGTATTTT
TRBD1,TRBV2,-,TRBJ2-1,CASKGQSYNEQFF,TGTGCCAGCAAGGGACAGTCCTACAATGAGCAGTTCTTC
-,TRBV4-1,many,TRBJ1-1,CASSPRAGVVNTEAFF,TGCGCCAGCAGCCCTAGGGCGGGGGTTGTTAACACTGAAGCTTTCTTT
TRBD1,TRBV6-5,-,TRBJ1-1,CASSKPGQGSEAFF,TGTGCCAGCAGTAAGCCGGGACAGGGATCTGAAGCTTTCTTT
TRBD1,TRBV24-1,-,TRBJ1-5,CATSDSRGPQPQHF,TGTGCCACCAGTGATTCCAGGGGGCCGCAGCCCCAGCATTTT
-,TRBV7-9,-,TRBJ1-2,CASSLGGHNYGYTF,TGTGCCAGCAGCTTAGGTGGACATAACTATGGCTACACCTTC
-,TRBV27,few,TRBJ1-2,CASSWSPTFYYGYTF,TGTGCCAGCAGTTGGTCCCCGACATTTTACTATGGCTACACCTTC
-,TRBV5-1,-,TRBJ2-4,CASSKDSASGKNIQYF,TGCGCCAGCAGCAAGGACAGTGCTAGCGGCAAAAACATTCAGTACTTC
TRBD2,TRBV5-1,-,TRBJ2-1,CASSLDWRGVYNEQFF,TGCGCCAGCAGCTTGGATTGGCGGGGGGTCTACAATGAGCAGTTCTTC
-,TRBV5-1,-,TRBJ2-3,CATGESDTQYF,TGCGCCACCGGAGAAAGCGATACGCAGTATTTT
-,TRBV9,-,TRBJ1-2,CASSVAANYGYTF,TGTGCCAGCAGCGTAGCAGCTAACTATGGCTACACCTTC
-,TRBV18,once,TRBJ2-5,CASSPPSYQETQYF,TGTGCCAGCTCACCACCGAGTTACCAAGAGACCCAGTACTTC
-,TRBV11-2,-,TRBJ1-5,CASSSGNSNQPQHF,TGTGCCAGCAGCTCAGGGAATTCGAATCAGCCCCAGCATTTT
-,TRBV5-6,-,TRBJ1-2,CASSLRGYGYTF,TGTGCCAGCAGCTTGAGAGGATATGGCTACACCTTC
-,TRBV6-5,-,TRBJ1-1,CASTSRGQLEAFF,TGTGCCAGCACCTCTAGGGGACAACTTGAAGCTTTCTTT
TRBD1,TRBV6-4,-,TRBJ1-6,CASSDYGQGNSPLHF,TGTGCCAGCAGTGACTATGGACAGGGCAATTCACCCCTCCACTTT
-,TRBV5-8,-,TRBJ1-1,CASRTGKGWDTEAFF,TGTGCCAGCAGGACCGGGAAGGGTTGGGACACTGAAGCTTTCTTT